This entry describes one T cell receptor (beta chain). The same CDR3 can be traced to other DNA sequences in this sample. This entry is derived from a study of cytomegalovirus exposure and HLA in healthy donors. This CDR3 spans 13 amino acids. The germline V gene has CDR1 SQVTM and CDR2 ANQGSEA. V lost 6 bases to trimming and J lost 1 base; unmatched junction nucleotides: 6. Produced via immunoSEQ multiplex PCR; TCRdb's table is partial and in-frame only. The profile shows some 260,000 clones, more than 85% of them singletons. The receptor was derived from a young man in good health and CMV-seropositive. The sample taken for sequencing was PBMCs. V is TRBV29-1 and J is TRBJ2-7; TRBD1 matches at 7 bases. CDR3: CSVLGTASYEQYF. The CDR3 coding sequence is TGCAGCGTATTGGGGACAGCGTCCTACGAGCAGTACTTC.